These 28 T cell receptor beta chains originate from one sample sequenced in a study of identifying expanded T cells in peripheral blood. Method: immunoSEQ multiplex PCR; TCRdb's copy keeps in-frame clones and lacks some. In the table there are 120,000 or so clones, approximately 80% of which are singletons. The sequencing sample was made of blood. Receptor source: a person aged 18-70 years in good health.

V and J are TRBV6-5 and TRBJ1-3; D remains ambiguous. This CDR3 contains 15 residues. The V end was cut by 0 bases, the J end by 0 bases, with 6 bases between. The V gene's germline CDR1 is MNHEY and CDR2 SVGAGI. CDR3: CASSYSPSSGNTIYF. The DNA of the CDR3 is TGTGCCAGCAGTTACTCGCCGAGCTCTGGAAACACCATATATTTT.

This chain uses TRBV7-9 with TRBJ2-7, with D perhaps being TRBD1 or TRBD2 (6 bases each). The V gene's germline CDR1 is SEHNR and CDR2 FQNEAQ (reference sequence). CDR3 length equals 13 residues. The V end lost 4 bases, the J end lost 1 base, and 8 bases lay between the germline ends. The CDR3 DNA reads as TGTGCCAGCAGCTCGGGGGCGTCCTACGAGCAGTACTTC. Residues: CASSSGASYEQYF. Supplemented by reference TRBV7-9 and TRBJ2-7, the full variable domain reads DTGVSQNPRHKITKRGQNVTFRCDPISEHNRLYWYRQTLGQGPEFLTYFQNEAQLEKSRLLSDRFSAERPKGSFSTLEIQRTEQGDSAMYLCASSSGASYEQYFGPGTRLTVT.

The chain combines TRBV19 with TRBJ1-5; D is uncertain. The CDR3 sequence is 12 residues long. CDR1 and CDR2 from the germline V gene are LNHDA and SQIVND (reference sequence). V gave up 10 bases and J gave up 5 bases, with 12 bases separating them. The CDR3 DNA follows: TGTGCCACCCAGGACCCTTATCAGCCCCAGCATTTT. Translated, it gives CATQDPYQPQHF.

Sample share makes this clone medium-sized (0.01 to 0.1%). The rearrangement uses TRBV5-5 and TRBJ1-1; D remains ambiguous. V was trimmed by 5 bases and J by 1 base, leaving 12 bases between them. Germline V gives CDR1 SGHKS, CDR2 YYEKEE (reference sequence). The CDR3 covers 14 residues. The CDR3 DNA follows: TGTGCCAGCAGTCATTACGACTGGAACACTGAAGCTTTCTTT. This codes for CASSHYDWNTEAFF. Filled out from reference TRBV5-5 and TRBJ1-1, the complete variable domain reads DAGVTQSPTHLIKTRGQQVTLRCSPISGHKSVSWYQQVLGQGPQFIFQYYEKEERGRGNFPDRFSARQFPNYSSELNVNALLLGDSALYLCASSHYDWNTEAFFGQGTRLTVV.

The CDR3 spells CASTPTGGSYGYTF. CDR3 DNA: TGTGCCAGCACCCCGACAGGGGGAAGCTATGGCTACACCTTC. This rearrangement joins TRBV6-6 to TRBJ1-2, with 9 bases fitting TRBD1. Germline V gene data show CDR1 as MNHNY and CDR2 as SVGAGI (reference sequence). V shed 7 bases and J 4 bases; nucleotides not matched to a gene: 7. The CDR3 totals 14 residues.

The V call is TRBV30, the J call TRBJ1-1; D ambiguous. Trimming removed 3 bases at V and 1 base at J, with 9 bases between. This CDR3 has 13 residues. Germline V lookup: CDR1 GTSNPN, CDR2 SVGIG (reference sequence). CDR3 loop: CAWRGRGNTEAFF. CDR3 DNA: TGTGCCTGGAGAGGGCGTGGGAACACTGAAGCTTTCTTT.

The V and J genes are TRBV15 and TRBJ1-6; a possible D gene is TRBD1 (5 bases). Germline-derived CDR1 and CDR2 are LNHNV and YYDKDF (reference sequence). V lost 0 bases, J lost 11 bases, and 11 bases lay in between. The CDR3 has 14 residues. The DNA of the CDR3 is TGTGCCACCAGCAGAGATCTGAGGGGAGCACCCCTCCACTTT. Its protein product is CATSRDLRGAPLHF.

In this sample, this clone turned up a few times. The chain is built from TRBV7-8 and TRBJ2-7; TRBD2 aligns across 7 bases. Germline V gene sequence: CDR1 SGHVS, CDR2 FQNEAQ. CDR3 length: 16 amino acids. V lost 4 bases, J lost 4 bases, and 13 bases stayed unmatched. Here the CDR3 DNA reads TGTGCCAGCAGCTCTAGCGGTCAAATTGCAGGATACGAGCAGTACTTC. Its protein is CASSSSGQIAGYEQYF.

V is TRBV29-1 and J is TRBJ1-1, with TRBD1 identical over 10 bases. Losses at the gene ends were 7 bases for V and 1 base for J; bases not matched to a gene: 9. This CDR3 region has 15 residues. Germline-derived CDR1 and CDR2 are SQVTM and ANQGSEA. The CDR3 DNA reads as TGCAGCGCCCTTTTGGGACAGGGGCGGAACACTGAAGCTTTCTTT. It yields the protein CSALLGQGRNTEAFF.

This clone showed up just a few times. The rearrangement links TRBV4-1 to TRBJ1-1; D remains ambiguous. The CDR3 loop spans 14 amino acids. Trimming left V 4 bases short and J 4 bases short, with 13 bases between. Germline loops: CDR1 MGHRA, CDR2 YSYEKL. CDR3 sequence: CASSLHRTVTEAFF. DNA for the CDR3: TGCGCCAGCAGCCTTCATCGGACTGTCACTGAAGCTTTCTTT.

The DNA of the CDR3 is TGTGCCAGCACAAGTCCCGGGACAGGGTACACAGATACGCAGTATTTT. Its protein product is CASTSPGTGYTDTQYF. This chain links TRBV5-5 with TRBJ2-3; 9 nucleotides agree with TRBD1. The ends lost 6 bases at V and 2 bases at J; junction bases unmatched: 10. The CDR3 has 16 amino acids. CDR1 and CDR2 from the germline V gene are SGHKS and YYEKEE (reference sequence).

The chain couples TRBV27 to TRBJ1-2; the match to TRBD1 covers 8 bases. CDR1 is MNHEY, CDR2 SMNVEV, per germline (reference sequence). This CDR3 has 13 residues. The ends lost 9 bases at V and 4 bases at J; junction bases unmatched: 7. For the CDR3, the DNA is TGTGCCAGTAAACCGACAGGGGCCTATGGCTACACCTTC. It codes for CASKPTGAYGYTF.

This clone was counted many times. The chain combines TRBV27 with TRBJ2-7; 7 bases agree with TRBD1. Germline V gene data show CDR1 as MNHEY and CDR2 as SMNVEV (reference sequence). V shed 5 bases, J shed 3 bases, and the junction held 4 bases outside the gene matches. The CDR3 consists of 13 residues. This CDR3 reads CASSKGDSYEQYF. The CDR3 bases are TGTGCCAGCAGTAAAGGGGACAGCTACGAGCAGTACTTC.

This clone was recorded once. The chain combines TRBV7-2 with TRBJ1-2, with D possibly TRBD1 on 5 matching bases. V gave up 8 bases and J gave up 2 bases, with 18 bases separating them. The germline CDR1 and CDR2 sequences are SGHTA and FQGNSA. The CDR3 spans 15 residues. CDR3 sequence: CASLGVRHGNYGYTF. As DNA, the CDR3 is TGTGCCAGCCTAGGGGTGCGACATGGGAACTATGGCTACACCTTC. Full variable domain (rest looked up from reference TRBV7-2 and TRBJ1-2): GAGVSQSPSNKVTEKGKDVELRCDPISGHTALYWYRQSLGQGLEFLIYFQGNSAPDKSGLPSDRFSAERTGGSVSTLTIQRTQQEDSAVYLCASLGVRHGNYGYTFGSGTRLTVV.

The V gene is TRBV5-4, the J gene TRBJ2-3; 12 nucleotides match TRBD2. Germline V lookup: CDR1 SGHNT, CDR2 YYREEE (reference sequence). The trim removed 2 bases at V and 6 bases at J, leaving 7 bases unmatched. The CDR3 totals 16 residues. This CDR3 reads CASSLRTSGDGDTQYF. CDR3 in DNA: TGTGCCAGCAGCTTACGGACTAGCGGGGACGGGGATACGCAGTATTTT.

V is TRBV18 and J is TRBJ2-3; 8 bases match TRBD1. The CDR3 runs to 15 residues. Per the germline V gene, CDR1 is KGHSH and CDR2 is LQKENI. J gave up 4 bases and V 5 bases, and 8 bases lay outside the gene matches. The CDR3 sequence: CASSSHAGGADTQYF. CDR3 in DNA: TGTGCCAGCTCATCGCACGCAGGGGGCGCAGATACGCAGTATTTT.

The chain has TRBV18 and TRBJ2-1; 7 bases are a match to TRBD1. Germline lookup yields CDR1 KGHSH and CDR2 LQKENI. CDR3 size: 13 residues. The V segment lost 0 bases and the J segment 13 bases; nucleotides outside the gene matches: 6. The CDR3 region has the DNA TGTGCCAGCTCACCACCGTCCGGGGACAGCCAGTTCTTC. This encodes CASSPPSGDSQFF.

This chain links TRBV6-5 with TRBJ1-2, with D possibly being TRBD1 (5 bases). The V and J ends lost 3 bases and 7 bases respectively, with 18 bases between them. The CDR3 has 15 residues. The germline V gene encodes CDR1 MNHEY and CDR2 SVGAGI. CDR3: CASSYKMSGQGGYTF. As DNA, the CDR3 is TGTGCCAGCAGTTATAAAATGTCGGGGCAAGGTGGCTACACCTTC.

DNA of the CDR3: TGCGCCAGCAGCCAAGATGGGCGACTGTACCAAGAGACCCAGTACTTC. Protein: CASSQDGRLYQETQYF. The chain is built from TRBV4-3 and TRBJ2-5; D gene ambiguous. Per the germline V gene, CDR1 is LGHNA and CDR2 is YSLEER. Trimming removed 0 bases from V and 0 bases from J, with 11 bases in between. The CDR3 spans 16 residues.

This rearrangement joins TRBV6-5 to TRBJ2-1; no reliable D call. Germline CDR1 MNHEY, CDR2 SVGAGI. Trimming took 5 bases from V and 10 from J, leaving 18 bases between them. The CDR3 is 14 residues long. CDR3 DNA sequence: TGTGCCAGCAGTGGGTTCTCTATCGTAGGGGAGCAGTTCTTC. Amino acids: CASSGFSIVGEQFF.

The V and J genes are TRBV10-3 and TRBJ2-1, with D maybe TRBD1 (6 bases). The germline CDR1 and CDR2 sequences are ENHRY and SYGVKD. The length of the CDR3 is 15 residues. V was trimmed by 6 bases and J by 4 bases, leaving 16 bases between them. Here the CDR3 DNA reads TGTGCCATCAGGGAAGACAGGTCGAGTTACAATGAGCAGTTCTTC. Encoded protein: CAIREDRSSYNEQFF.

The chain joins TRBV20-1 to TRBJ1-1; no reliable D call. The CDR3 totals 11 residues. Trimming removed 5 bases at V and 2 bases at J, with 6 bases between. Germline V gene sequence: CDR1 DFQATT, CDR2 SNEGSKA (reference sequence). The CDR3 loop is CSAGLNTEAFF. The DNA for the CDR3 is TGCAGTGCTGGCCTAAACACTGAAGCTTTCTTT.

This sequence joins TRBV29-1 and TRBJ2-6; D unresolved. CDR3 length: 13 residues. With 4 bases removed from V and 0 bases from J, the gap between germline ends came to 4 bases. Germline V CDR1 and CDR2: SQVTM, ANQGSEA. The CDR3 reads CSVVPSGANVLTF. CDR3 nucleotides: TGCAGCGTTGTACCCTCTGGGGCCAACGTCCTGACTTTC.

Here the CDR3 DNA reads TGTGCCAGCAGCGCACAGGGGACAAATAATTCACCCCTCCACTTT. This gives the protein CASSAQGTNNSPLHF. The rearrangement joins TRBV9 to TRBJ1-6; 7 nucleotides line up with TRBD1. The V gene's germline CDR1 is SGDLS and CDR2 YYNGEE. This CDR3 is 15 amino acids long. The trim removed 3 bases at V and 5 bases at J, leaving 5 bases unmatched.

CDR3 in DNA: TGTGCCAGCAGCGTAGTAGGAGGGGAGACGGTGGGAAACACCATATATTTT. Translation gives CASSVVGGETVGNTIYF. The chain carries TRBV9 and TRBJ1-3, with D perhaps matching TRBD1 (5 bases). V lost 0 bases and J lost 4, with 17 bases in between. There are 17 residues in the CDR3. Germline CDR1 SGDLS, CDR2 YYNGEE.

J is TRBJ2-5 and V is TRBV6-1; TRBD1 matches 10 bases. The CDR3 runs 16 residues. Germline V gene lookup returns CDR1 MNHNS and CDR2 SASEGT. V lost 4 bases and J lost 4; bases outside the gene matches: 9. The CDR3 DNA is TGTGCCAGCAGTGTTAGGGGACAGGGGTGGGCAGAGACCCAGTACTTC. It encodes CASSVRGQGWAETQYF.

The chain is built from TRBV15 and TRBJ2-7; 7 bases fit TRBD1. The J segment lost 2 bases and the V segment lost 4 bases, leaving 11 bases of the junction unmatched. CDR1 LNHNV and CDR2 YYDKDF come from the germline V gene (reference sequence). The CDR3 extends over 16 amino acids. For the CDR3, the DNA is TGTGCCACCAGCAAAAGGACAGGCCCGACCCCCTACGAGCAGTACTTC. This codes for CATSKRTGPTPYEQYF.

The rearrangement joins TRBV5-6 to TRBJ2-7, with D perhaps TRBD2 (6 bases). The CDR3 extends over 15 amino acids. Trimming removed 1 base from V and 5 bases from J, with 16 bases in between. Germline-derived CDR1 and CDR2 are SGHDT and YYEEEE. CDR3 loop: CASSLKAGRWDEQYF. The CDR3, as DNA: TGTGCCAGCAGCTTGAAGGCAGGGAGGTGGGACGAGCAGTACTTC.